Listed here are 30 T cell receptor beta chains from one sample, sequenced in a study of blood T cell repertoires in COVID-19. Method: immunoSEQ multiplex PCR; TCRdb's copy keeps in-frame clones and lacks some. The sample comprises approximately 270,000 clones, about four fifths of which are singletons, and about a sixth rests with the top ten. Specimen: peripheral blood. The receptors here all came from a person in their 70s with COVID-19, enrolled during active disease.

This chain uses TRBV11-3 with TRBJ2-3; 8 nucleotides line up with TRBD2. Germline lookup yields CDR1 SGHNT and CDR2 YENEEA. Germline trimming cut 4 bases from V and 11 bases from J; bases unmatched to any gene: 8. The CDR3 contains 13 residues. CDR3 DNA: TGTGCCAGCAGCTGGGAAAGCGGGAGCCAGCAGTATTTT. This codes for CASSWESGSQQYF.

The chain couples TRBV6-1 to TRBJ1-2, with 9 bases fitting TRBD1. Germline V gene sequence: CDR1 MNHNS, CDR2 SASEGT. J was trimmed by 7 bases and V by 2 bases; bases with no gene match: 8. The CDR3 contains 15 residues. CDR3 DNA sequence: TGTGCCAGCAGTGAATTCGGGACAGGGTTTTTTGGCTACACCTTC. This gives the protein CASSEFGTGFFGYTF.

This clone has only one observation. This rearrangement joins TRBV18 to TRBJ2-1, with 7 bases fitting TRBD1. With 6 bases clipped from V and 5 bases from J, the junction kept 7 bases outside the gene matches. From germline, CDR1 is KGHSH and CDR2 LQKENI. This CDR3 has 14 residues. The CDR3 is CASSLRDSDNEQFF. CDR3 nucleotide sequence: TGTGCCAGCTCGCTCCGGGACAGCGACAATGAGCAGTTCTTC.

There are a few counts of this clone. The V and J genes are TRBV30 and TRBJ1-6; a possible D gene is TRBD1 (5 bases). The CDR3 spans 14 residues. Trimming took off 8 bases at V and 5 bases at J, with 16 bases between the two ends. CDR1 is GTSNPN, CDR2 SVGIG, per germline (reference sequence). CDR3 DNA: TGTGCCGAAACCCGCGGGACGGATAATTCACCCCTCCACTTT. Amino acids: CAETRGTDNSPLHF.

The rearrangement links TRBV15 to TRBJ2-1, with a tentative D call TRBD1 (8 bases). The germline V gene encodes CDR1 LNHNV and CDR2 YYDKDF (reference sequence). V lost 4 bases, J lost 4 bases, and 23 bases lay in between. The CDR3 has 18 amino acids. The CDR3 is CATSKVGGTGLLYNEQFF. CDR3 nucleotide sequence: TGTGCCACCAGCAAGGTGGGGGGGACAGGACTATTATACAATGAGCAGTTCTTC. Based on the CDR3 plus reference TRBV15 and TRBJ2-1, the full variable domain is DAMVIQNPRYQVTQFGKPVTLSCSQTLNHNVMYWYQQKSSQAPKLLFHYYDKDFNNEADTPDNFQSRRPNTSFCFLDIRSPGLGDTAMYLCATSKVGGTGLLYNEQFFGPGTRLTVL.

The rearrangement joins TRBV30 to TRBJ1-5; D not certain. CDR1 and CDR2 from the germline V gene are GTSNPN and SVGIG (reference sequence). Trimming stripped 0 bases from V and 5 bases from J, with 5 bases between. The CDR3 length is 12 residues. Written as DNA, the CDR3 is TGTGCCTGGAGTGTAACGGATCAGCCCCAGCATTTT. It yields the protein CAWSVTDQPQHF.

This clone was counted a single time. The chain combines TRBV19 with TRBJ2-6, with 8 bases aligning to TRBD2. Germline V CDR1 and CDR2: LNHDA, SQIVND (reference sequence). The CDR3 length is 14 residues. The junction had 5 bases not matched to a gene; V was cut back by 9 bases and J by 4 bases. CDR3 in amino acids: CASRSSGGANVLTF. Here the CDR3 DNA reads TGTGCCAGCCGATCTAGCGGGGGGGCCAACGTCCTGACTTTC.

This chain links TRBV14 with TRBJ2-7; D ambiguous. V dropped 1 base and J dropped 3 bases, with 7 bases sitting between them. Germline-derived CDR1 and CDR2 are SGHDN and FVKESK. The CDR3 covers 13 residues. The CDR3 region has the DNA TGTGCCAGCAGCCAAGCGGCGGTCTACGAGCAGTACTTC. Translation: CASSQAAVYEQYF.

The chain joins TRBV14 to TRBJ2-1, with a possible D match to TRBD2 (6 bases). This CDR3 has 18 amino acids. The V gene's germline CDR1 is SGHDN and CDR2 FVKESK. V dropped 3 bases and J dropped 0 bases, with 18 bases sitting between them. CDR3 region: CASSHSPSPGVSYNEQFF. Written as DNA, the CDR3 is TGTGCCAGCAGCCATTCCCCCAGCCCGGGGGTCTCCTACAATGAGCAGTTCTTC.

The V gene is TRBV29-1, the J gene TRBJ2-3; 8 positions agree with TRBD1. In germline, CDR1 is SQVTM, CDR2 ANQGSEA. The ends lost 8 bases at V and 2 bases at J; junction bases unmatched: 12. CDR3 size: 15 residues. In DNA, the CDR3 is TGCAGCCTTTCCAGGAGACAGGGGCACACAGATACGCAGTATTTT. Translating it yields CSLSRRQGHTDTQYF.

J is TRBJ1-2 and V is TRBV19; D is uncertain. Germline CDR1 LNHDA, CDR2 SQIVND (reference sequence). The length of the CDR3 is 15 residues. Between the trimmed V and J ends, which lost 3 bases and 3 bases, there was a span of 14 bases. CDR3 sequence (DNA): TGTGCCAGTAGTATTGAAAACCTTCGGGACTATGGCTACACCTTC. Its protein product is CASSIENLRDYGYTF.

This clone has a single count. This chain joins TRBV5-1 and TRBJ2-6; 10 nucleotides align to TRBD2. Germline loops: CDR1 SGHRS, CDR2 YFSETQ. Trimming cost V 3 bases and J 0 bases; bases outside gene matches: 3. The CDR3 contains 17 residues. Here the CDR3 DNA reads TGCGCCAGCAGCTGGACTAGCGGTATCTCTGGGGCCAACGTCCTGACTTTC. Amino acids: CASSWTSGISGANVLTF.

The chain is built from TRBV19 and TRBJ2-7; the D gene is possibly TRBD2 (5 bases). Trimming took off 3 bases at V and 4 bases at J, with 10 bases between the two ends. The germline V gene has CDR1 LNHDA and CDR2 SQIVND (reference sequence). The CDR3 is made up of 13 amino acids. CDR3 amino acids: CASSIGERYEQYF. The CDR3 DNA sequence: TGTGCCAGTAGTATCGGGGAGAGATACGAGCAGTACTTC.

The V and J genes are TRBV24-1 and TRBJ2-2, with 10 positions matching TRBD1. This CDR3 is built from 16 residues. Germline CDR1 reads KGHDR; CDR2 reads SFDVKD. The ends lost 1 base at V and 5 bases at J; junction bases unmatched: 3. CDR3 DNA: TGTGCCACCAGTGATTTCGGGACAGGGGATACCGGGGAGCTGTTTTTT. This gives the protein CATSDFGTGDTGELFF.

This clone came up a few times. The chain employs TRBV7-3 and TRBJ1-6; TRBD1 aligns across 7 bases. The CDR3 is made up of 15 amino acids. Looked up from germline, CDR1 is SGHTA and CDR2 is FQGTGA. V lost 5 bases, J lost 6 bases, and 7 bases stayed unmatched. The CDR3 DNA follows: TGTGCCAGCAGCGCCGGGACAGCATTTAATTCACCCCTCCACTTT. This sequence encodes CASSAGTAFNSPLHF.

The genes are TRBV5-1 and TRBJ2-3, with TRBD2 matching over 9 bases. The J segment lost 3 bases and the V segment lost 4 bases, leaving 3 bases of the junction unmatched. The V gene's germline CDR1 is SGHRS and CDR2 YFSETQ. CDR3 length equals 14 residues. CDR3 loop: CASSDLAGTDTQYF. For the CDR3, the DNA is TGCGCCAGCAGCGACCTAGCGGGGACAGATACGCAGTATTTT.

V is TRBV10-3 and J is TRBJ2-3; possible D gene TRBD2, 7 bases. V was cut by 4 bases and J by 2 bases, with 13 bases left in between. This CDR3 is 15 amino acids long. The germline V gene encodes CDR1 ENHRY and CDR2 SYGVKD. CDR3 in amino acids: CAISVGGHTTDTQYF. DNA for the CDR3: TGTGCCATCAGTGTGGGGGGGCACACCACAGATACGCAGTATTTT.

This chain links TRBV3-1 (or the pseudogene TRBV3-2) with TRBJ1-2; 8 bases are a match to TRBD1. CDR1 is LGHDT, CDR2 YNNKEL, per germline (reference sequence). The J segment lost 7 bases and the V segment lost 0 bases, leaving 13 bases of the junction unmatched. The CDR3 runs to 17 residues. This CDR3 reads CASSQERRTGFIVGYTF. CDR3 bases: TGTGCCAGCAGCCAAGAAAGACGGACAGGGTTCATAGTTGGCTACACCTTC.

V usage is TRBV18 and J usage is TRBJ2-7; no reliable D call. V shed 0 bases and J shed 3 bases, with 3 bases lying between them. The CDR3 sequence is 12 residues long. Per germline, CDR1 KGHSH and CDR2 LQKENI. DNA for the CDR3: TGTGCCAGCTCACCACCTCACTACGAGCAGTACTTC. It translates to CASSPPHYEQYF.

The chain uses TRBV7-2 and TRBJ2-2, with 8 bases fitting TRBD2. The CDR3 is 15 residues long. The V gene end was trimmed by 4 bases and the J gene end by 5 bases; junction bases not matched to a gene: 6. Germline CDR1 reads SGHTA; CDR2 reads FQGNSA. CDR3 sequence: CASSSSGSGTGELFF. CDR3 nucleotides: TGTGCCAGCAGCTCCAGCGGGAGTGGTACCGGGGAGCTGTTTTTT.

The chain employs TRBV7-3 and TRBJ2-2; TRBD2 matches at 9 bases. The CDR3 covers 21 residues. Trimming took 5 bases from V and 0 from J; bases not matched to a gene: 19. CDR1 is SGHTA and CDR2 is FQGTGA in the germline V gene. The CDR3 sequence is CASSLVGLREGEYSNTGELFF. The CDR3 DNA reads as TGTGCCAGCAGCCTAGTTGGGCTGCGGGAGGGAGAATACTCGAACACCGGGGAGCTGTTTTTT.

CDR3 sequence (DNA): TGCAGCGTTGATCAAGCAGGGACTGGAAACACCATATATTTT. This codes for CSVDQAGTGNTIYF. The V and J genes are TRBV29-1 and TRBJ1-3; D is perhaps TRBD1 (5 bases). Germline-derived CDR1 and CDR2 are SQVTM and ANQGSEA. The CDR3 runs to 14 residues. The V and J ends lost 3 bases and 2 bases respectively, with 11 bases between them.

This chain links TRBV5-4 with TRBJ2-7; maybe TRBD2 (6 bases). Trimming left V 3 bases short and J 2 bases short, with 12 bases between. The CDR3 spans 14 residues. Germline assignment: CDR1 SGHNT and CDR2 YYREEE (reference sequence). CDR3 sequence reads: CASSSSGLTYEQYF. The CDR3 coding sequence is TGTGCCAGCAGCTCCTCGGGACTTACCTACGAGCAGTACTTC.

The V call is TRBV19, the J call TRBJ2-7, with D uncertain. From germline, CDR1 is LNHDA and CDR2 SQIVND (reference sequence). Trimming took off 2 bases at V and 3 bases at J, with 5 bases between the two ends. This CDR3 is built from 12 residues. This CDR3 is CASSIRGYEQYF. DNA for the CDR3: TGTGCCAGTAGTATACGAGGCTACGAGCAGTACTTC.

DNA for the CDR3: TGTGCCAGCAGTTCCCAGGGGGCAAGCTCCTACAATGAGCAGTTCTTC. Its translation: CASSSQGASSYNEQFF. This chain joins TRBV5-5 and TRBJ2-1, with 8 bases matching TRBD1. CDR3 length: 16 amino acids. The V segment lost 5 bases and the J segment 0 bases; nucleotides outside the gene matches: 7. Per the germline V gene, CDR1 is SGHKS and CDR2 is YYEKEE (reference sequence).

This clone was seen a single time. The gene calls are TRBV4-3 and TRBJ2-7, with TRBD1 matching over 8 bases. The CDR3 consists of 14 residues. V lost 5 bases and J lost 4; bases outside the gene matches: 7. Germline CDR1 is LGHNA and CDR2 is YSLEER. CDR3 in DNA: TGCGCCAGCAGCATACGGACAGGGAAGTACGAGCAGTACTTC. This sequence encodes CASSIRTGKYEQYF.

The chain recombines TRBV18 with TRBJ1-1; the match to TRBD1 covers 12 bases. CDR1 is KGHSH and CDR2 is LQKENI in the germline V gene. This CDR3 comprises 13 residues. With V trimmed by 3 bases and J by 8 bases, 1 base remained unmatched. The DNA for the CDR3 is TGTGCCAGCTCACCGGGGACAGGGGGCGAAGCTTTCTTT. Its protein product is CASSPGTGGEAFF. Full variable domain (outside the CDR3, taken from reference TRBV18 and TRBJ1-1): NAGVMQNPRHLVRRRGQEARLRCSPMKGHSHVYWYRQLPEEGLKFMVYLQKENIIDESGMPKERFSAEFPKEGPSILRIQQVVRGDSAAYFCASSPGTGGEAFFGQGTRLTVV.

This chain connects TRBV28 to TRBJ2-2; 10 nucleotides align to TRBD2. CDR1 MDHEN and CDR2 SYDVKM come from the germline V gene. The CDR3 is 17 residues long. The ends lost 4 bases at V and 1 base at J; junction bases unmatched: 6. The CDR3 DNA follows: TGTGCCAGCAGTTGGGAACTAGCGGGAAAGAACACCGGGGAGCTGTTTTTT. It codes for CASSWELAGKNTGELFF.

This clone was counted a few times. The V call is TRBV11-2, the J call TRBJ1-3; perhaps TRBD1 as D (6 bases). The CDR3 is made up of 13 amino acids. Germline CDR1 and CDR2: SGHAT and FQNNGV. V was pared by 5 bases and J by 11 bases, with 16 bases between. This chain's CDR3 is CASSTRQESPIYF. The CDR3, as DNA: TGTGCCAGCAGCACACGACAGGAAAGTCCCATATATTTT. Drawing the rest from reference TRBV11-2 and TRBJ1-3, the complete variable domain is EAGVAQSPRYKIIEKRQSVAFWCNPISGHATLYWYQQILGQGPKLLIQFQNNGVVDDSQLPKDRFSAERLKGVDSTLKIQPAKLEDSAVYLCASSTRQESPIYFGEGSWLTVV.

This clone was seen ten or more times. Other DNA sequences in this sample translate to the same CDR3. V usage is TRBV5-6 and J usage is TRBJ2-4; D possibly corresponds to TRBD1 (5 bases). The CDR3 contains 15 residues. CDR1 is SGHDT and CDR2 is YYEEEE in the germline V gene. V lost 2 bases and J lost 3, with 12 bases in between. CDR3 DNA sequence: TGTGCCAGCAGCTTAGGAGACAGCTACAAAAACATTCAGTACTTC. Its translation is CASSLGDSYKNIQYF.